The subject of this entry is one T cell receptor beta chain. Its antigen is still unknown. The study ran its PCR with 60 Vbeta and 13 Jbeta primers. The assay was immunoSEQ multiplex PCR, and TCRdb's table has in-frame clones only and misses some. This table has some 180,000 clones, about 82% appearing once. This sample is part of a study of cytomegalovirus exposure and HLA in healthy donors. The CDR3 loop spans 17 amino acids. The V gene's germline CDR1 is LGHNT and CDR2 FRNRAP. Trimming pared 6 bases from V and 0 bases from J, leaving 18 bases between. Study findings and constraints: A highly shared variant cluster was judged a likely technical artifact. The study designated some 180 TCR beta chains cytomegalovirus-associated.

This sequence joins TRBV12-5 and TRBJ1-5; possible D gene TRBD1, 5 bases. The source of this sequence is a man aged 18-30 years in good health and CMV-seronegative. Sequencing input: PBMCs. The CDR3 region has the DNA TGTGCTAGTGGCCCATCCGACAGCCGATATAGCAATCAGCCCCAGCATTTT. It codes for CASGPSDSRYSNQPQHF.